This T cell receptor (beta chain) emerged from a study of blood T cell repertoires in COVID-19. Study as a whole: Spain, Italy and the United States supplied samples that represented acute and convalescent COVID-19. T cells, B-cell-depleted T cells, or PBMCs supplied cDNA or gDNA.

V lost 7 bases and J lost 9; bases outside the gene matches: 15. The CDR3 sequence is 15 residues long. The germline V gene has CDR1 LNHNV and CDR2 YYDKDF (reference sequence). Original data processing: Amplification from reference gene primers served as the basis for estimated nucleated cell counts. Sequencing was performed with immunoSEQ multiplex PCR; in TCRdb, only in-frame clones are kept and a portion is missing. That table gives V, J and clone size, and the DNA gave D and trimming. The repertoire holds around 120,000 clones, around 80% seen once, with roughly 20% in the top ten. The chain carries TRBV15 and TRBJ2-1; 7 nucleotides agree with TRBD1. Input material: peripheral blood. This receptor was taken from a man aged 70 or older with active or convalescent COVID-19. The CDR3 DNA reads as TGTGCCACCAAGTTAGGACAGGTCGGTATAGGTGAGCAGTTCTTC. Translated, it gives CATKLGQVGIGEQFF. Complete variable domain (other parts from reference TRBV15 and TRBJ2-1): DAMVIQNPRYQVTQFGKPVTLSCSQTLNHNVMYWYQQKSSQAPKLLFHYYDKDFNNEADTPDNFQSRRPNTSFCFLDIRSPGLGDTAMYLCATKLGQVGIGEQFFGPGTRLTVL.